This passage covers 21 T cell receptor beta chains from one sample sequenced in a study of blood T cell repertoires in COVID-19 (TCRdb year 2020). The library was obtained by the immunoSEQ multiplex PCR assay. TCRdb limited this immuneACCESS table to in-frame rearrangements with V and J called. A share of clones is missing; checked studies link under half to unresolved V genes, and the rest is unexplained. The sample profile shows around 130,000 clones; 80% to 85% of them were found once. Around 7.8% of the sample rests with the top ten. Sequencing input: peripheral blood. Source of these receptors: a human donor in a cohort sampled during active COVID-19.

The sample holds a few counts of this clone. The CDR3 DNA is TGCGCCAGCAGCCCCGGGACACCGAGCTCCTACGAGCAGTACTTC. It codes for CASSPGTPSSYEQYF. The chain links TRBV5-1 to TRBJ2-7, with TRBD1 as a possible D gene (6 bases). Germline V lookup: CDR1 SGHRS, CDR2 YFSETQ. This CDR3 spans 15 amino acids. The V end was cut by 4 bases, the J end by 0 bases, with 14 bases between.

The chain employs TRBV19 and TRBJ1-2; D is possibly TRBD1 (6 bases). CDR1 is LNHDA, CDR2 SQIVND, per germline (reference sequence). This CDR3 has 14 amino acids. Trimming took 3 bases from V and 5 from J, leaving 13 bases between them. The chain's CDR3 is CASSMGGPLYGYTF. DNA of the CDR3: TGTGCCAGTAGTATGGGGGGGCCCTTATATGGCTACACCTTC.

This sequence joins TRBV6-2 or TRBV6-3 and TRBJ2-7, with 9 positions matching TRBD1. The CDR3 spans 13 residues. Germline V gene lookup returns CDR1 MNHEY and CDR2 SVGEGT. J was trimmed by 6 bases and V by 5 bases; bases with no gene match: 5. CDR3 in amino acids: CASSRGTGSEQYF. For the CDR3, the DNA is TGTGCCAGCAGTCGGGGGACAGGGAGCGAGCAGTACTTC.

The sample holds one count of this clone. The chain employs TRBV1 and TRBJ2-7; the table gives TRBD2 as D, unverified against the DNA. TRBV1 is a known pseudogene. This CDR3 comprises 15 residues. This CDR3 reads CTSSQERRGTYEQYF. Here the CDR3 DNA reads TGCACCAGCAGCCAAGAACGTCGGGGAACCTACGAGCAGTACTTC.

This sequence joins TRBV9 and TRBJ1-2, with D unresolved. CDR1 is SGDLS and CDR2 is YYNGEE in the germline V gene. The CDR3 has 15 amino acids. V lost 0 bases to trimming and J lost 7 bases, with 16 bases between them. In DNA form, the CDR3 reads TGTGCCAGCAGCGTAGTCCCGGGAGGGTCGGGTGGCTACACCTTC. Its protein is CASSVVPGGSGGYTF.

This clone was recorded a few times. The chain carries TRBV10-2 and TRBJ2-7; D might be TRBD1 (6 bases). Trimming shortened V by 0 bases and J by 3 bases, and 9 bases separated the two germline ends. Germline V gives CDR1 WSHSY, CDR2 SAAADI. This CDR3 is 14 amino acids long. CDR3 bases: TGCGCCAGCAGTGAGTCAAACAGGGACTACGAGCAGTACTTC. It codes for CASSESNRDYEQYF.

The chain carries TRBV5-1 and TRBJ2-2, with D unclear. V shed 3 bases and J shed 5 bases, with 11 bases lying between them. Germline CDR1 and CDR2: SGHRS and YFSETQ. The length of the CDR3 is 14 residues. The CDR3 spells CASSSSGWTGELFF. The CDR3, as DNA: TGCGCCAGCAGCTCCTCCGGGTGGACCGGGGAGCTGTTTTTT.

V gene TRBV7-3 combines with J gene TRBJ2-2; 7 bases agree with TRBD1. This CDR3 spans 15 amino acids. CDR1 and CDR2 (germline): SGHTA, FQGTGA. The V segment lost 1 base and the J segment 5 bases; nucleotides outside the gene matches: 4. CDR3 in amino acids: CASSLKGASTGELFF. CDR3 coding DNA: TGTGCCAGCAGCTTAAAGGGGGCGAGTACCGGGGAGCTGTTTTTT.

V gene TRBV6-5 combines with J gene TRBJ1-6; D uncertain. V shed 6 bases and J shed 1 base, with 7 bases lying between them. CDR1 is MNHEY, CDR2 SVGAGI, per germline. The CDR3 covers 14 residues. The CDR3 loop reads CASSAQSYNSPLHF. The CDR3 DNA sequence: TGTGCCAGCAGCGCGCAATCCTATAATTCACCCCTCCACTTT.

The chain combines TRBV6-4 with TRBJ1-1; TRBD1 matches at 8 bases. Germline loops: CDR1 MRHNA, CDR2 SNTAGT. CDR3 length equals 14 residues. The trim removed 5 bases at V and 4 bases at J, leaving 6 bases unmatched. CDR3 amino acids: CASSSTGEGTEAFF. The CDR3 nucleotides read TGTGCCAGCAGTTCGACAGGGGAGGGCACTGAAGCTTTCTTT.

The rearrangement uses TRBV5-1 and TRBJ1-1; D call uncertain. The CDR3 spans 14 residues. From germline, CDR1 is SGHRS and CDR2 YFSETQ. V was pared by 4 bases and J by 1 base, with 11 bases between. CDR3 residues: CASSARPGNTEAFF. The CDR3 DNA is TGCGCCAGCAGCGCGAGGCCGGGGAACACTGAAGCTTTCTTT.

The chain carries TRBV7-2 and TRBJ1-1, with D possibly being TRBD1 (6 bases). The V gene's germline CDR1 is SGHTA and CDR2 FQGNSA. The CDR3 is made up of 15 amino acids. V lost 5 bases and J 5 bases, leaving 18 bases between the germline ends. The CDR3: CASSAEGGKRTEAFF. The CDR3 DNA sequence: TGTGCCAGCAGCGCAGAGGGGGGGAAGAGAACTGAAGCTTTCTTT. The entire variable domain, with the rest obtained from reference TRBV7-2 and TRBJ1-1, is as follows: GAGVSQSPSNKVTEKGKDVELRCDPISGHTALYWYRQSLGQGLEFLIYFQGNSAPDKSGLPSDRFSAERTGGSVSTLTIQRTQQEDSAVYLCASSAEGGKRTEAFFGQGTRLTVV.

The chain carries TRBV27 and TRBJ1-2; perhaps TRBD1 as D (5 bases). The CDR3 is 15 amino acids. The germline gives CDR1 MNHEY, CDR2 SMNVEV (reference sequence). Trimming stripped 6 bases from V and 5 bases from J, with 19 bases between. The CDR3 sequence: CASRPAGPNVYGYTF. CDR3 DNA sequence: TGTGCCAGCAGGCCCGCAGGGCCAAATGTATATGGCTACACCTTC.

The chain is built from TRBV9 and TRBJ2-3, with a tentative D call TRBD2 (6 bases). Germline values: CDR1 SGDLS, CDR2 YYNGEE. V dropped 4 bases and J dropped 3 bases, with 21 bases sitting between them. This CDR3 comprises 17 residues. CDR3 nucleotides: TGTGCCAGCAGCATGGGACTTGGTGGGGATCGAACAGATACGCAGTATTTT. Protein sequence: CASSMGLGGDRTDTQYF. The full variable domain, completed using reference TRBV9 and TRBJ2-3, is DSGVTQTPKHLITATGQRVTLRCSPRSGDLSVYWYQQSLDQGLQFLIQYYNGEERAKGNILERFSAQQFPDLHSELNLSSLELGDSALYFCASSMGLGGDRTDTQYFGPGTRLTVL.

The chain couples TRBV5-1 to TRBJ1-2; 10 bases match TRBD1. Germline-derived CDR1 and CDR2 are SGHRS and YFSETQ. The CDR3 runs 15 residues. V shed 2 bases, J shed 6 bases, and the junction held 7 bases outside the gene matches. CDR3 sequence reads: CASSFPGQGLHGYTF. CDR3 DNA sequence: TGCGCCAGCAGCTTCCCGGGACAGGGGCTTCATGGCTACACCTTC.

The V gene is TRBV28, the J gene TRBJ2-7; 7 bases align to TRBD1. The CDR3 totals 15 residues. The germline V gene encodes CDR1 MDHEN and CDR2 SYDVKM. Trimming took 6 bases from V and 7 from J; bases not matched to a gene: 15. In DNA, the CDR3 is TGTGCCAGCAGGCCTGAAGAGGGGGCCGGTAAAGAGCAGTACTTC. It specifies CASRPEEGAGKEQYF. The variable domain in full, completed from reference TRBV28 and TRBJ2-7, reads DVKVTQSSRYLVKRTGEKVFLECVQDMDHENMFWYRQDPGLGLRLIYFSYDVKMKEKGDIPEGYSVSREKKERFSLILESASTNQTSMYLCASRPEEGAGKEQYFGPGTRLTVT.

The J gene is TRBJ1-1, the V gene TRBV11-2; D is unresolved. CDR3 length: 15 amino acids. CDR1 and CDR2 (germline): SGHAT, FQNNGV. V gave up 0 bases and J gave up 0 bases, with 8 bases separating them. The chain's CDR3 is CASSLDTGMNTEAFF. For the CDR3, the DNA is TGTGCCAGCAGCTTAGATACGGGAATGAACACTGAAGCTTTCTTT.

This chain links TRBV4-2 with TRBJ1-6; D gene unclear. From germline, CDR1 is LGHNA and CDR2 YNFKEQ. The CDR3 runs 15 residues. With 2 bases removed from V and 10 bases from J, the gap between germline ends came to 15 bases. CDR3 residues: CASSQRLRLGSPLHF. DNA of the CDR3: TGTGCCAGCAGCCAAAGGCTTAGGCTAGGCTCACCCCTCCACTTT.

Only one count was recorded for this clone. This rearrangement joins TRBV15 to TRBJ2-3; the match to TRBD2 covers 8 bases. Germline CDR1 reads LNHNV; CDR2 reads YYDKDF (reference sequence). The CDR3 is made up of 15 amino acids. V shed 2 bases, J shed 3 bases, and the junction held 4 bases outside the gene matches. The CDR3 loop is CATSRRTSLTDTQYF. DNA for the CDR3: TGTGCCACCAGCAGAAGGACTAGCTTAACAGATACGCAGTATTTT. Based on the CDR3 plus reference TRBV15 and TRBJ2-3, the full variable domain is DAMVIQNPRYQVTQFGKPVTLSCSQTLNHNVMYWYQQKSSQAPKLLFHYYDKDFNNEADTPDNFQSRRPNTSFCFLDIRSPGLGDTAMYLCATSRRTSLTDTQYFGPGTRLTVL.

V is TRBV7-2 and J is TRBJ2-3, with D perhaps matching TRBD1 (5 bases). The germline V gene encodes CDR1 SGHTA and CDR2 FQGNSA. This CDR3 is built from 15 residues. The ends were cut back, 6 bases at V and 5 bases at J, with 18 bases in the middle. Here the CDR3 DNA reads TGTGCCAGCAGACCTCAGGGTGGTGTTAGAGATACGCAGTATTTT. Protein: CASRPQGGVRDTQYF. The full variable domain, in which reference TRBV7-2 and TRBJ2-3 provide the parts outside the CDR3, is GAGVSQSPSNKVTEKGKDVELRCDPISGHTALYWYRQSLGQGLEFLIYFQGNSAPDKSGLPSDRFSAERTGGSVSTLTIQRTQQEDSAVYLCASRPQGGVRDTQYFGPGTRLTVL.

The chain has TRBV20-1 and TRBJ1-1; no definite D call. Trimming removed 6 bases at V and 1 base at J, with 6 bases between. Germline lookup yields CDR1 DFQATT and CDR2 SNEGSKA (reference sequence). This CDR3 is 11 amino acids long. The CDR3 here is CSAEENTEAFF. CDR3 DNA sequence: TGCAGTGCGGAGGAGAACACTGAAGCTTTCTTT.